This TCR beta chain was documented in a study of blood T cell repertoires in COVID-19. Study in general: T cells, B-cell-depleted T cells, or PBMCs supplied cDNA or gDNA.

TCRdb keeps only in-frame clones here, not all; method: immunoSEQ multiplex PCR. The data show roughly 29,000 clones, more than 60% seen once. After removal of 7 bases from V and 0 bases from J, the junction contained 8 bases not matched to a gene. The CDR3 sequence is 15 residues long. Germline CDR1 and CDR2: MGHDK and SYGVNS. This receptor was obtained from a woman in her 70s with active or convalescent COVID-19. The rearrangement links TRBV25-1 to TRBJ1-1; the match to TRBD1 covers 7 bases. The specimen sequenced was peripheral blood. CDR3 region: CASMGTGDMNTEAFF. CDR3 nucleotide sequence: TGTGCCAGCATGGGAACAGGGGATATGAACACTGAAGCTTTCTTT.